This T cell receptor (beta chain) was obtained from a study of blood T cell repertoires in COVID-19 (dated by TCRdb to 2020 to 2022). Regarding the research as a whole: Samples from collaborators originated in the United States, Italy and Spain and spanned both the acute and convalescent phases of COVID-19. Sample metadata almost always included a de-identified subject ID, COVID-19 status, age in years and sex. Deeply sampled blood TCRbeta repertoires from subjects exposed to, actively infected with, or recovered from COVID-19 were included in the dataset. The material from the prospective study consisted of cDNA or gDNA derived from T cells, B-cell-depleted T cells, or PBMCs. The samples were drawn from the first 160 participants of the ongoing ImmuneRACE study and from more than 1,000 subjects provided by 6 global collaborators. A freely available public database, intended as a resource for researchers studying the immune response to SARS-CoV-2, is where the repertoires were released. Where HLA class I and class II types were available, the types were taken from metadata supplied by the sample provider, not from assay-based typing.

Whole blood was collected in K2EDTA tubes by collaborating institutions according to the institutions' own protocols. For TCRbeta analysis, collaborators shipped samples in one of three forms: frozen whole blood, isolated PBMCs, or DNA extracted from either of those sample types. As for this clone: The clone's antigen remains unknown. It has no much larger one-base neighbor in the sample; base qualities were not kept.

Findings and caveats that apply to the study as a whole: The amount of clinical and demographic metadata varied by source and participant and was provided uncurated.

Trimmed from V: 5 bases; trimmed from J: 5 bases; junction bases lacking a gene match: 4. Including cysteine and phenylalanine, the CDR3 has 13 amino acids. Only CDR3 DNA is held: 39 bases, read in frame from base 1. As encoded in the germline V gene, CDR1 is MDHEN while CDR2 is SYDVKM. TCRbeta CDR3 regions were amplified from genomic DNA by means of the immunoSEQ Assay, a bias-controlled multiplex PCR. The original pipeline was this. The number of nucleated cells in each sample was estimated by amplification of reference gene primers within the assay. Sequence reads were collapsed and filtered to measure the absolute abundance of every unique TCRbeta CDR3 rearrangement. For each sample, productive Simpson clonality was calculated as the square root of Simpson's diversity index over productive rearrangements. Held by TCRdb, this immuneACCESS table contains in-frame sequences only and omits some clones. Under half of the omission traces to an unresolved V gene where checked; the cause of the rest is unknown. Clonal size and the V and J genes are those of that table, whereas D and trimming came from the DNA. The table for this sample lists approximately 260,000 clones; more than 85% of them were counted only once. Of the sample, less than 4% is held by the ten largest clones.

This receptor chain uses TRBV28 and TRBJ2-7; 9 bases in the middle match TRBD1. Sequencing was done on a sample of peripheral blood. This sequence was found in a man between 18 and 29 years old with active or convalescent COVID-19. The CDR3 here reads CASSPGTGNEQYF. The nucleotide sequence is TGTGCCAGCAGTCCCGGGACAGGGAACGAGCAGTACTTC.